This TCR beta chain was identified during a study of Ad26.COV2.S vaccination and SARS-CoV-2 variants. General study results and limits: Among vaccine recipients, spike-specific TCR breadth exceeded that of placebo recipients. Substantial post-vaccination breadth of spike-specific CD8+ and CD4+ T cell responses was reported. Placebo recipients and vaccine recipients were similar in non-spike TCR breadth. From the TCR breadth and depth analyses, total T cell responses may have been underestimated.

V lost 3 bases and J lost 7; bases outside the gene matches: 4. CDR1 is SGHTA and CDR2 is FQGNSA in the germline V gene. The CDR3 consists of 14 residues. In the case of this clone: The antigen is undetermined.

Profiling relied on immunoSEQ multiplex PCR, and the TCRdb table lists in-frame clones only, not all of them. Of 150,000 to 200,000 clones detected, around 88% appear once; the ten largest clones hold more than 4.5%. This receptor was identified in a human donor who had recovered from COVID-19. The chain uses TRBV7-2 and TRBJ2-1; 9 nucleotides align to TRBD2. Sequencing used peripheral blood, obtained after recovery from COVID-19. The CDR3 is CASSFSGGRNEQFF. In nucleotides, the CDR3 is TGTGCCAGCAGCTTTAGCGGGGGACGGAATGAGCAGTTCTTC.